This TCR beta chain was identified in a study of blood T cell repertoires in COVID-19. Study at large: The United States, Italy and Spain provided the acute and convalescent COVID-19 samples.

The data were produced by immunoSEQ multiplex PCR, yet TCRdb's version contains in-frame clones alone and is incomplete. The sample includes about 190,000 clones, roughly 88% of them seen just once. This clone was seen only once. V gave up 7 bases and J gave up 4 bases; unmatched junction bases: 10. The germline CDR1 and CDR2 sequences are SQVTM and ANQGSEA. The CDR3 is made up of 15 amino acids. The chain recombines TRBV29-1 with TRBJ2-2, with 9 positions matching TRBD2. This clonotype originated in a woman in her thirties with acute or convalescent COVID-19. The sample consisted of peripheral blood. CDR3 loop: CSAGPGLAVTGELFF. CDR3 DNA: TGCAGCGCTGGTCCGGGACTAGCAGTCACCGGGGAGCTGTTTTTT.